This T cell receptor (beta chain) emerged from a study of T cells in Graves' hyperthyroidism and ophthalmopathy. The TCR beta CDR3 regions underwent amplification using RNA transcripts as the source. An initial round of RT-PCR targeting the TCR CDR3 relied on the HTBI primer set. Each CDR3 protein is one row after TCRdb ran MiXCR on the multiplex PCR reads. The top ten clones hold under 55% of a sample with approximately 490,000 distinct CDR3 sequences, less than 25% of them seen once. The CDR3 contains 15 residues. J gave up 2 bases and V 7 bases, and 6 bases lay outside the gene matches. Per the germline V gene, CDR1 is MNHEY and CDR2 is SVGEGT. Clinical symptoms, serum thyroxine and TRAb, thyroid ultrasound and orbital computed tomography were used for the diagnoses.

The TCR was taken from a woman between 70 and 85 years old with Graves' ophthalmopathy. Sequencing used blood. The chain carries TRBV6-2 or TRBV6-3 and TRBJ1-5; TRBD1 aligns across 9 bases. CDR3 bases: TGTGCCAGCACCCAGGACAGGGGAGGCAATCAGCCCCAGCATTTT. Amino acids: CASTQDRGGNQPQHF.